This note documents a single T cell receptor beta chain sequence. What it binds is not known. cDNA was made from approximately 0.55 ug RNA using alpha and beta constant primers. Separate chain-specific third strand synthesis with multiplexing indices produced the alpha and beta libraries. A single primer pair per chain amplified all rearrangements, with per-molecule barcodes. Ligation attached cDNA to a 5' RACE adapter that carried a random hexamer and SP2 site. TCRdb independently ran MiXCR on the 5' RACE reads; one entry per CDR3 protein. The sample contains about 8,100 distinct CDR3 sequences, 5% to 6.5% of which appear only once. These data are taken from a study of HIV-infected patients and healthy controls. Whole-study results and caveats: Slight age and sex differences between study cohorts did not explain the diversity differences. The seeming recovery of the Gini index after therapy in HIV-infected patients vanished in size-matched data.

This CDR3 spans 15 amino acids. With 3 bases removed from V and 0 bases from J, the gap between germline ends came to 13 bases. Per the germline V gene, CDR1 is DFQATT and CDR2 is SNEGSKA (reference sequence). No cell fractionation was done, so the repertoire covers all unsorted peripheral blood T cells. The rearrangement joins TRBV20-1 to TRBJ2-3; unclear D gene. Source: blood, taken before antiretroviral therapy. The receptor comes from an adult with HIV infection. The CDR3 loop is CSASSSELSTDTQYF. CDR3 DNA: TGCAGTGCTAGTTCCTCCGAACTCAGCACAGATACGCAGTATTTT.